This is a list of T cell receptor beta chains from one sample in a study of cytomegalovirus exposure and HLA in healthy donors. Sequencing used immunoSEQ multiplex PCR; TCRdb keeps in-frame clones, though not all of them. Found here are 100,000 to 150,000 clones, nearly 90% of them singletons; the top ten hold approximately 1.1%. Sequenced material: PBMCs. These receptors were collected from a woman aged 18-29 years in good health and CMV-seronegative. CDR3s include the opening cysteine and the closing phenylalanine or tryptophan. D genes are given only for firm matches. Clone size is stated in some rows and not others, as once, few, many or a class when expanded.

size	V	D	J	DNA	CDR3
-	TRBV28	TRBD1	TRBJ1-2	TGTGCCAGCAGACCGACAGGGAACTATGGCTACACCTTC	CASRPTGNYGYTF
-	TRBV28	TRBD1	TRBJ1-2	TGTGCCAGCACCGGGACAGGGGGCCTCTATGGCTACACCTTC	CASTGTGGLYGYTF
-	TRBV6-5	TRBD1	TRBJ1-1	TGTGCCAGCAGTTACGGAAACAGGGGGGTGGGCACTGAAGCTTTCTTT	CASSYGNRGVGTEAFF
-	TRBV5-6	TRBD2	TRBJ2-7	TGTGCCAGCAGCGGGACTAGCGGGACCAAGGGTTACTACGAGCAGTACTTC	CASSGTSGTKGYYEQYF
-	TRBV10-2	-	TRBJ1-5	TGCGCCAGCAGTGAGTGGGACAATAATAGCAATCAGCCCCAGCATTTT	CASSEWDNNSNQPQHF
-	TRBV2	TRBD1	TRBJ1-2	TGTGCCAGCTGGACAGGGGCTACCCTTAACTATGGCTACACCTTC	CASWTGATLNYGYTF
-	TRBV28	-	TRBJ1-2	TGTGCCAGCAGGACGGGGGGGACGGCTAACTATGGCTACACCTTC	CASRTGGTANYGYTF
-	TRBV13	-	TRBJ2-2	TGTGCCAGCAGCTTAGGAGGGAGAACCGGGGAGCTGTTTTTT	CASSLGGRTGELFF
once	TRBV13	-	TRBJ2-7	TGTGCCAGCAGCGTAAGGCTAAGGGGGACCCTCCCCTACGAGCAGTACTTC	CASSVRLRGTLPYEQYF
-	TRBV19	-	TRBJ1-2	TGTGCCAGTAGTATCCCCAGCTATGGCTACACCTTC	CASSIPSYGYTF
-	TRBV30	TRBD2	TRBJ2-7	TGTGCCTGGAGTTCCGGACTAGCGGGAGCGAGAGAGCAGTACTTC	CAWSSGLAGAREQYF
once	TRBV7-9	-	TRBJ1-2	TGTGCCAGCAGCTTACAGGTCGTAGCTAACTATGGCTACACCTTC	CASSLQVVANYGYTF
once	TRBV28	TRBD1	TRBJ1-4	TGTGCCAGCATCGGGGAGACAGGGCGATCGGAAAAACTGTTTTTT	CASIGETGRSEKLFF
-	TRBV27	-	TRBJ1-6	TGTGCCAGCACCCCAAACAGGCCGGATAATTCACCCCTCCACTTT	CASTPNRPDNSPLHF
-	TRBV6-6	TRBD1	TRBJ2-1	TGTGCCAGCAGGCGACAGGGTTACTCCTACAATGAGCAGTTCTTC	CASRRQGYSYNEQFF
-	TRBV28	-	TRBJ2-7	TGTGCCAGCAGTTCGCCCGGGGTTGGGGAGCAGTACTTC	CASSSPGVGEQYF
few	TRBV5-1	-	TRBJ2-1	TGCGCCAGCAGCTTGGAGCACGGGGTTTGGCAGTTCTTC	CASSLEHGVWQFF
once	TRBV19	-	TRBJ1-1	TGTGCCAGTAGTATGGCAGAGAGGACAGCGAAGCGTGAAGCTTTCTTT	CASSMAERTAKREAFF
-	TRBV25-1	-	TRBJ2-1	TGTGCCAGCGAGAGGACAGCCTCCTTACTCTCCTACAATGAGCAGTTCTTC	CASERTASLLSYNEQFF
-	TRBV7-9	TRBD2	TRBJ2-2	TGTGCCAGCAGCCGGGGGAGAATCGGGAGGGCGTACACCGGGGAGCTGTTTTTT	CASSRGRIGRAYTGELFF
-	TRBV28	TRBD2	TRBJ2-7	TGTGCCAGCAGCGGGACTAGCGGGGACCAAGGGGTCGGGCAGTACTTC	CASSGTSGDQGVGQYF
-	TRBV7-9	-	TRBJ2-1	TGTGCCAGCAGCTTAGGGACTCCCAGCTCCTACAATGAGCAGTTCTTC	CASSLGTPSSYNEQFF
-	TRBV30	-	TRBJ2-2	TGTGCCGGAGGTCAGACTACGAACACCGGGGAGCTGTTTTTT	CAGGQTTNTGELFF
-	TRBV6-5	-	TRBJ1-1	TGTGCCAGCACCAACCGGCCGGGTATGTACACTGAAGCTTTCTTT	CASTNRPGMYTEAFF
-	TRBV28	-	TRBJ1-5	TGTGCCAGCAGTTCATGGGCCCCCAATCAGCCCCAGCATTTT	CASSSWAPNQPQHF
-	TRBV9	-	TRBJ1-2	TGTGCCAGCTCTAGGGCGAAGACAGACCTATATGGCTACACCTTC	CASSRAKTDLYGYTF